The next 30 T cell receptor beta chains were all read from a single sample in a study of T cells in tuberculosis. The assay was immunoSEQ multiplex PCR, and TCRdb's table has in-frame clones only and misses some. The sample lists 30,000 to 45,000 clones, 93% seen once, with more than 6.5% in the top ten. Sequenced material: PBMCs. These receptors came from a donor aged 10 to 29 with latent tuberculosis or without tuberculosis infection.

V is TRBV7-2 and J is TRBJ2-7, with 7 bases lining up with TRBD1. Trimming took 7 bases from V and 2 from J; bases not matched to a gene: 2. Germline V gene data show CDR1 as SGHTA and CDR2 as FQGNSA. CDR3 size: 12 residues. Here the CDR3 reads CASKGQPYEQYF. The CDR3 nucleotides are TGTGCCAGCAAGGGACAGCCCTACGAGCAGTACTTC.

V and J are TRBV30 and TRBJ1-6; D uncertain. V lost 2 bases and J 6 bases, leaving 11 bases between the germline ends. The CDR3 runs 14 residues. Germline V gene lookup returns CDR1 GTSNPN and CDR2 SVGIG (reference sequence). The CDR3 is CAWSLQPRNSPLHF. CDR3 DNA: TGTGCCTGGAGTCTACAGCCTCGTAATTCACCCCTCCACTTT.

The chain has TRBV14 and TRBJ2-1; a possible D gene is TRBD1 (6 bases). This CDR3 comprises 16 residues. The V gene lost 0 bases and the J gene lost 0 bases, with 9 bases spanning the gap. Germline V gene data show CDR1 as SGHDN and CDR2 as FVKESK. CDR3 residues: CASSQEQGYSYNEQFF. DNA of the CDR3: TGTGCCAGCAGCCAAGAACAGGGTTACTCCTACAATGAGCAGTTCTTC.

V and J are TRBV5-1 and TRBJ1-1; 10 bases match TRBD1. After removal of 2 bases from V and 7 bases from J, the junction contained 8 bases not matched to a gene. Germline loops: CDR1 SGHRS, CDR2 YFSETQ. CDR3 length: 15 residues. CDR3 coding DNA: TGCGCCAGCAGCTTCGGGACAGGGGTAGGGGTTGAAGCTTTCTTT. As protein: CASSFGTGVGVEAFF.

This rearrangement joins TRBV7-8 to TRBJ2-7, with 8 positions matching TRBD1. The CDR3 sequence is 17 residues long. V shed 1 base and J 0 bases; nucleotides not matched to a gene: 8. The germline V gene encodes CDR1 SGHVS and CDR2 FQNEAQ. For the CDR3, the DNA is TGTGCCAGCAGCTTAGTGGAGAGGACAGGGTACTCCTACGAGCAGTACTTC. Its protein product is CASSLVERTGYSYEQYF.

The V and J genes are TRBV30 and TRBJ1-2, with D possibly matching TRBD1 (5 bases). This CDR3 region has 11 residues. Trimming stripped 4 bases from V and 7 bases from J, with 10 bases between. Germline-derived CDR1 and CDR2 are GTSNPN and SVGIG (reference sequence). CDR3 residues: CAWTQGSGYTF. The CDR3 DNA reads as TGTGCCTGGACCCAGGGTAGTGGCTACACCTTC.

This clone was recorded only once. DNA for the CDR3: TGTGCCAGTAGTATGGCACAGCCTAACTATGGCTACACCTTC. As protein: CASSMAQPNYGYTF. This chain connects TRBV19 to TRBJ1-2; D uncertain. The CDR3 runs 14 residues. V was pared by 3 bases and J by 0 bases, with 8 bases between. In germline, CDR1 is LNHDA, CDR2 SQIVND (reference sequence).

The gene calls are TRBV27 and TRBJ1-4, with 7 bases that match TRBD1. CDR3 length: 15 amino acids. Germline V CDR1 and CDR2: MNHEY, SMNVEV (reference sequence). The junction had 5 bases not matched to a gene; V was cut back by 0 bases and J by 7 bases. CDR3 DNA sequence: TGTGCCAGCAGTTTATCGGCAGGGGGAGGTGAAAAACTGTTTTTT. The encoded protein is CASSLSAGGGEKLFF.

The V gene is TRBV7-9, the J gene TRBJ1-2; D remains unclear. This CDR3 has 13 amino acids. Germline V gene lookup returns CDR1 SEHNR and CDR2 FQNEAQ (reference sequence). The germline V and J ends were trimmed by 6 bases and 3 bases, with 11 bases remaining between them. CDR3 DNA sequence: TGTGCCAGCAGGCCTGACATATACTATGGCTACACCTTC. Its protein product is CASRPDIYYGYTF.

J is TRBJ1-6 and V is TRBV18, with a possible D match to TRBD1 (6 bases). Trimming cost V 5 bases and J 6 bases, with 17 bases left between them. The germline V gene encodes CDR1 KGHSH and CDR2 LQKENI. The CDR3 covers 16 residues. CDR3 DNA sequence: TGTGCCAGCTCATCAGGACAGATTGCTACTAATTCACCCCTCCACTTT. This translates into CASSSGQIATNSPLHF.

V gene TRBV9 combines with J gene TRBJ1-2; 7 bases are shared with TRBD1. Germline V gene sequence: CDR1 SGDLS, CDR2 YYNGEE. The trim removed 3 bases at V and 1 base at J, leaving 12 bases unmatched. CDR3 length equals 17 residues. CDR3 amino acids: CASSAGTARGDNYGYTF. CDR3 DNA sequence: TGTGCCAGCAGCGCTGGGACAGCCCGAGGGGATAACTATGGCTACACCTTC.

The chain joins TRBV6-1 to TRBJ2-7, with TRBD2 as a possible D gene (5 bases). Trimming removed 3 bases at V and 5 bases at J, with 20 bases between. Germline CDR1 and CDR2: MNHNS and SASEGT. The length of the CDR3 is 16 residues. CDR3 nucleotide sequence: TGTGCCAGCAGTGATGTGGAGACTGGGAGTGACCACGAGCAGTACTTC. It specifies CASSDVETGSDHEQYF.

The gene calls are TRBV7-3 and TRBJ1-2; possible D gene TRBD1, 6 bases. CDR1 is SGHTA, CDR2 FQGTGA, per germline. CDR3 length: 18 residues. V was shortened by 0 bases and J by 3 bases, with 20 bases between the two germline ends. In nucleotides, the CDR3 is TGTGCCAGCAGCTTAACTCCGCCGGGGGGCACTGGCGACTATGGCTACACCTTC. Amino acids: CASSLTPPGGTGDYGYTF.

The chain uses TRBV5-4 and TRBJ2-1; 11 bases are a match to TRBD2. Germline values: CDR1 SGHNT, CDR2 YYREEE (reference sequence). The CDR3 has 16 residues. The V segment lost 5 bases and the J segment 9 bases; nucleotides outside the gene matches: 13. DNA for the CDR3: TGTGCCAGCAGTACCCGACTAGCGGGGAACGCGGGTGAGCAGTTCTTC. This sequence encodes CASSTRLAGNAGEQFF.

The count of this clone is one. This chain connects TRBV5-1 to TRBJ2-2; D unclear. The CDR3 contains 14 residues. CDR1 is SGHRS, CDR2 YFSETQ, per germline. Trimming took 0 bases from V and 1 from J, leaving 4 bases between them. CDR3 amino acids: CASSLGQNTGELFF. The CDR3 DNA sequence: TGCGCCAGCAGCTTGGGACAGAACACCGGGGAGCTGTTTTTT.

This clone was recorded only once. The rearrangement uses TRBV2 and TRBJ1-2; 7 positions match TRBD1. The V gene's germline CDR1 is SNHLY and CDR2 FYNNEI. V shed 8 bases, J shed 2 bases, and the junction held 8 bases outside the gene matches. The CDR3 loop spans 14 amino acids. CDR3 sequence: CASSRDRLNYGYTF. The CDR3 DNA reads as TGTGCCAGCTCGAGGGACAGACTAAACTATGGCTACACCTTC. Variable domain in full (rest from reference TRBV2 and TRBJ1-2): EPEVTQTPSHQVTQMGQEVILRCVPISNHLYFYWYRQILGQKVEFLVSFYNNEISEKSEIFDDQFSVERPDGSNFTLKIRSTKLEDSAMYFCASSRDRLNYGYTFGSGTRLTVV.

V gene TRBV11-3 combines with J gene TRBJ2-6; 7 bases line up with TRBD2. The CDR3 runs 16 residues. The V gene end was trimmed by 5 bases and the J gene end by 4 bases; junction bases not matched to a gene: 8. CDR1 is SGHNT, CDR2 YENEEA, per germline. The CDR3 DNA reads as TGTGCCAGCAGCCAGGGAGGGGATCCCGGGGCCAACGTCCTGACTTTC. It is translated as CASSQGGDPGANVLTF.

The chain is built from TRBV4-3 and TRBJ2-1; 7 positions agree with TRBD2. Trimming cost V 1 base and J 3 bases; bases outside gene matches: 21. This CDR3 comprises 21 residues. The germline CDR1 and CDR2 sequences are LGHNA and YSLEER. The CDR3: CASSQGGTIAPRVTGYNEQFF. CDR3 in DNA: TGCGCCAGCAGCCAAGGAGGGACTATCGCACCGAGAGTAACCGGCTACAATGAGCAGTTCTTC.

The chain uses TRBV25-1 and TRBJ1-2; the match to TRBD1 covers 7 bases. This CDR3 is 12 amino acids long. Germline CDR1 MGHDK, CDR2 SYGVNS. J gave up 4 bases and V 10 bases, and 6 bases lay outside the gene matches. The CDR3 DNA sequence: TGTGCCACGTCGGGACAGTCCTATGGCTACACCTTC. Protein: CATSGQSYGYTF.

Regarding this clone: One end of the junction is discordant with germline, which a read error may explain. This chain links TRBV9 with TRBJ2-7; 9 bases agree with TRBD1. CDR3 length: 15 residues. Germline values: CDR1 SGDLS, CDR2 YYNGEE. The CDR3 DNA follows: TGCAATTCAACGAACCGGGACAGGGTCCCCTACGAGCAGTACTTC. Protein product: CNSTNRDRVPYEQYF. The entire variable domain, with the rest obtained from reference TRBV9 and TRBJ2-7, is as follows: DSGVTQTPKHLITATGQRVTLRCSPRSGDLSVYWYQQSLDQGLQFLIQYYNGEERAKGNILERFSAQQFPDLHSELNLSSLELGDSALYFCNSTNRDRVPYEQYFGPGTRLTVT.

The chain uses TRBV11-2 and TRBJ2-3, with a possible D match to TRBD2 (6 bases). Trimming took off 1 base at V and 0 bases at J, with 14 bases between the two ends. From germline, CDR1 is SGHAT and CDR2 FQNNGV. The CDR3 sequence is 17 residues long. CDR3 sequence reads: CASSLGVRGSSTDTQYF. The CDR3 bases are TGTGCCAGCAGCTTAGGTGTCCGGGGGAGTAGCACAGATACGCAGTATTTT.

The V and J genes are TRBV6-6 and TRBJ1-6, with D possibly being TRBD1 (6 bases). The CDR3 sequence is 15 residues long. The V end was cut by 5 bases, the J end by 6 bases, with 14 bases between. Germline values: CDR1 MNHNY, CDR2 SVGAGI (reference sequence). The DNA of the CDR3 is TGTGCCAGCAGTAGGGTACAGGGACGTAATTCACCCCTCCACTTT. Amino acids: CASSRVQGRNSPLHF.

The chain employs TRBV23-1 and TRBJ1-2, with TRBD1 matching over 10 bases. TRBV23-1 is marked as an open reading frame, function uncertain. V trimming: 2 bases; J trimming: 8 bases; junction bases outside the gene matches: 8. The length of the CDR3 is 15 residues. The CDR3 loop is CASSQRTGTGDGYTF. The CDR3 DNA sequence: TGCGCCAGCAGTCAACGAACCGGGACAGGGGACGGCTACACCTTC.

The chain recombines TRBV28 with TRBJ2-7, with a weak D call TRBD2 (6 bases). Per germline, CDR1 MDHEN and CDR2 SYDVKM. The CDR3 totals 15 residues. The V end was cut by 4 bases, the J end by 3 bases, with 16 bases between. The CDR3 reads CASSSPQGGRYEQYF. The CDR3 nucleotides are TGTGCCAGCAGTTCGCCTCAGGGAGGTCGCTACGAGCAGTACTTC.

The rearrangement joins TRBV9 to TRBJ1-3; 9 bases agree with TRBD1. The germline CDR1 and CDR2 sequences are SGDLS and YYNGEE. The CDR3 has 16 amino acids. J was trimmed by 0 bases and V by 5 bases; bases with no gene match: 6. CDR3 residues: CASRAGQGASGNTIYF. CDR3 DNA: TGTGCCAGCAGAGCGGGACAGGGAGCCTCTGGAAACACCATATATTTT.

The chain recombines TRBV4-1 with TRBJ1-2, with no clear D. The CDR3 has 15 amino acids. Germline V gene lookup returns CDR1 MGHRA and CDR2 YSYEKL. V gave up 2 bases and J gave up 4 bases, with 14 bases separating them. CDR3 sequence (DNA): TGCGCCAGCAGCCAACCCCCTAAATCCCTCTATGGCTACACCTTC. The encoded protein is CASSQPPKSLYGYTF.

This rearrangement joins TRBV11-2 to TRBJ2-2, with D possibly TRBD2 on 5 matching bases. The CDR3 totals 14 residues. Trimming cost V 5 bases and J 4 bases, with 11 bases left between them. CDR1 SGHAT and CDR2 FQNNGV come from the germline V gene. CDR3 DNA sequence: TGTGCCAGCAGCCCAAGCGGAACCACCGGGGAGCTGTTTTTT. This sequence encodes CASSPSGTTGELFF.

The J gene is TRBJ1-3, the V gene TRBV30; D gene uncertain. The CDR3 length is 12 residues. Trimming removed 4 bases at V and 3 bases at J, with 7 bases between. Germline lookup yields CDR1 GTSNPN and CDR2 SVGIG (reference sequence). This chain's CDR3 is CAWNPGGNTIYF. DNA of the CDR3: TGTGCCTGGAACCCGGGTGGAAACACCATATATTTT.

The rearrangement uses TRBV6-5 and TRBJ1-2; 9 nucleotides match TRBD1. The V segment lost 7 bases and the J segment 3 bases; nucleotides outside the gene matches: 9. The CDR3 loop spans 15 amino acids. CDR1 is MNHEY, CDR2 SVGAGI, per germline. Here the CDR3 reads CASTQRGDRDYGYTF. The CDR3 DNA reads as TGTGCCAGCACCCAACGGGGGGACAGGGACTATGGCTACACCTTC.

The chain carries TRBV4-1 and TRBJ1-1; a weak D match, TRBD1 (6 bases). Trimming shortened V by 4 bases and J by 5 bases, and 11 bases separated the two germline ends. The V gene's germline CDR1 is MGHRA and CDR2 YSYEKL. This CDR3 region has 13 residues. The CDR3 coding sequence is TGCGCCAGCAGCCGCCTCACAGGGACTGAAGCTTTCTTT. Translation: CASSRLTGTEAFF.